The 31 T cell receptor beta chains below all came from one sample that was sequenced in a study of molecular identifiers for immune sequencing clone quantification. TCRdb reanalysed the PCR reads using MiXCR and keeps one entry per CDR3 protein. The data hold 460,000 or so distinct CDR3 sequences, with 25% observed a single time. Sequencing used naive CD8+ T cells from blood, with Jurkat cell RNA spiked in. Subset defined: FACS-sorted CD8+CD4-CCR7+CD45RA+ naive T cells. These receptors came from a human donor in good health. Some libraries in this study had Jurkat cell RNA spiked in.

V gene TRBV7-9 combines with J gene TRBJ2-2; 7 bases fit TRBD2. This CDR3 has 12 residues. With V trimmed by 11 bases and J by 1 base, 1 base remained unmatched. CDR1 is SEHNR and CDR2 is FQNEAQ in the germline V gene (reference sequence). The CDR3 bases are TGTGCCGGGGGGGGGAACACCGGGGAGCTGTTTTTT. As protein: CAGGGNTGELFF.

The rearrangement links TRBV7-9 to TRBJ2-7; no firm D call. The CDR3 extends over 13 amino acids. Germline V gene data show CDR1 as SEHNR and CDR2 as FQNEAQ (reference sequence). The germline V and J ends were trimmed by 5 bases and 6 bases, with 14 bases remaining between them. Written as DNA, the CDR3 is TGTGCCAGCAGCGCAGGACCAGCACGCGAGCAGTACTTC. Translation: CASSAGPAREQYF.

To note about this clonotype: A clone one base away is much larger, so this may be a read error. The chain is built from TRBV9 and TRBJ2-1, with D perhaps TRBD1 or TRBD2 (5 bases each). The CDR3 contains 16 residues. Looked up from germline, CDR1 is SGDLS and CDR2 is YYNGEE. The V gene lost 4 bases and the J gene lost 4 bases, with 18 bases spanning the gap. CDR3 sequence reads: CASSPTTGAQYNEQFF. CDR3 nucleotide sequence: TGTGCCAGCAGCCCAACCACCGGGGCCCAGTACAATGAGCAGTTCTTC.

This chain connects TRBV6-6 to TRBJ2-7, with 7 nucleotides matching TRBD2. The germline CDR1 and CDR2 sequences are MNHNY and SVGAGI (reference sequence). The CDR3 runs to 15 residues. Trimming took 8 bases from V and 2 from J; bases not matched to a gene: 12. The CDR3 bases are TGTGCCAGCCACGAGCGGGATAGAGGGGCCTACGAGCAGTACTTC. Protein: CASHERDRGAYEQYF.

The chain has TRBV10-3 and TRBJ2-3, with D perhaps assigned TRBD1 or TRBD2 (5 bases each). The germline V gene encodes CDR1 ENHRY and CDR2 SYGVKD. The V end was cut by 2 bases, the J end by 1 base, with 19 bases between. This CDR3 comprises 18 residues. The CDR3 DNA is TGTGCCATCAGTGAGCCCGAAGGTTTGGGACCGGGCACAGATACGCAGTATTTT. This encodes CAISEPEGLGPGTDTQYF.

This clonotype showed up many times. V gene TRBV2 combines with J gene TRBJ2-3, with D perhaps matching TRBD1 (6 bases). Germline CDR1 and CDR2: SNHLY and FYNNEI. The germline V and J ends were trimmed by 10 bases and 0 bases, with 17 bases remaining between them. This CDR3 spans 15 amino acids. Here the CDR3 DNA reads TGTGCCATCGTCTCCGGGACAAAAAGCACAGATACGCAGTATTTT. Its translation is CAIVSGTKSTDTQYF. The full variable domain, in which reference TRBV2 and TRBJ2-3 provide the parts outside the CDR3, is EPEVTQTPSHQVTQMGQEVILRCVPISNHLYFYWYRQILGQKVEFLVSFYNNEISEKSEIFDDQFSVERPDGSNFTLKIRSTKLEDSAMYFCAIVSGTKSTDTQYFGPGTRLTVL.

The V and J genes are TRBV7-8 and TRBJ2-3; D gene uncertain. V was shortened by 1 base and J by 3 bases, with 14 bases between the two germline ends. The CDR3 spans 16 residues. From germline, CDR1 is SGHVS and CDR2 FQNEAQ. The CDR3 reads CASSLVLRFGTDTQYF. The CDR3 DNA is TGTGCCAGCAGCTTAGTATTGCGGTTTGGGACAGATACGCAGTATTTT.

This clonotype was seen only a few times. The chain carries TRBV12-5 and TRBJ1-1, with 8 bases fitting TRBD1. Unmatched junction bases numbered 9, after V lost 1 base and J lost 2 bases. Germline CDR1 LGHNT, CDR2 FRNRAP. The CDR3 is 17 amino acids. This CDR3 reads CASGLGPLTGANTEAFF. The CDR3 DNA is TGTGCTAGTGGTTTGGGCCCCCTGACAGGGGCAAACACTGAAGCTTTCTTT.

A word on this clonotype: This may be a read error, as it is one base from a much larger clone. CDR3: CVSSPGAPDGNTIYF. CDR3 sequence (DNA): TGTGTCAGCAGCCCTGGGGCGCCCGACGGAAACACCATATATTTT. The chain joins TRBV13 to TRBJ1-3, with D possibly being TRBD1 (5 bases). The CDR3 loop spans 15 amino acids. The germline gives CDR1 PRHDT, CDR2 FYEKMQ (reference sequence).

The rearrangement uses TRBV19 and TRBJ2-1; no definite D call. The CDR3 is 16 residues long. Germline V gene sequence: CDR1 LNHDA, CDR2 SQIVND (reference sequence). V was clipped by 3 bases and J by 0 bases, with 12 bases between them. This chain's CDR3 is CASSIIWPSSYNEQFF. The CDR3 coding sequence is TGTGCCAGTAGTATTATATGGCCGAGCTCCTACAATGAGCAGTTCTTC.

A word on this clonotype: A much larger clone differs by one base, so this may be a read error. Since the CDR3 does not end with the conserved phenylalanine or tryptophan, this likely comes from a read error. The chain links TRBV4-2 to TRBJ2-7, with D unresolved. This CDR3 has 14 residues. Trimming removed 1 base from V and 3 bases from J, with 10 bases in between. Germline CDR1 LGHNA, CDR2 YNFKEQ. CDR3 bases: TGTGCCAGCAGCCAAGTGGACGGAGACTACGAGCAGTACCTC. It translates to CASSQVDGDYEQYL.

CDR3 DNA sequence: TGTGCCAGCAGCCAAGATGGACAGCCCAAGTATGAAGCTTTCTTT. Amino acid sequence: CASSQDGQPKYEAFF. This chain connects TRBV14 to TRBJ1-1; D perhaps matches TRBD1 (6 bases). The germline CDR1 and CDR2 sequences are SGHDN and FVKESK. The CDR3 is made up of 15 amino acids. The V and J ends lost 0 bases and 7 bases respectively, with 15 bases between them.

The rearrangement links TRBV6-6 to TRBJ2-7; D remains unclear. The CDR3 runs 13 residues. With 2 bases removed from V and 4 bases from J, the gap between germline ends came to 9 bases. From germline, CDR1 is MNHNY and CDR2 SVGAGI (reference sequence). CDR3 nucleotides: TGTGCCAGCAGTTACCAGGCCCAATACGAGCAGTACTTC. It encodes CASSYQAQYEQYF.

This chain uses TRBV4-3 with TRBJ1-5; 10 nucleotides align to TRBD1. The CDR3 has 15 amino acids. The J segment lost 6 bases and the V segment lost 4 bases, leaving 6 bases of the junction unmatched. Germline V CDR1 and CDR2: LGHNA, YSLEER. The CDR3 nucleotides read TGCGCCAGCAGCCTATCGACAGGGGGCATTCAGCCCCAGCATTTT. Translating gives CASSLSTGGIQPQHF.

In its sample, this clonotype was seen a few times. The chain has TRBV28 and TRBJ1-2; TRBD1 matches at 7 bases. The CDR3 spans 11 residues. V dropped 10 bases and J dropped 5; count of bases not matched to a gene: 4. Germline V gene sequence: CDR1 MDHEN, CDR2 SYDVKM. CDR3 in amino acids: CATKQGYGYTF. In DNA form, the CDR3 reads TGTGCCACCAAACAGGGGTATGGCTACACCTTC.

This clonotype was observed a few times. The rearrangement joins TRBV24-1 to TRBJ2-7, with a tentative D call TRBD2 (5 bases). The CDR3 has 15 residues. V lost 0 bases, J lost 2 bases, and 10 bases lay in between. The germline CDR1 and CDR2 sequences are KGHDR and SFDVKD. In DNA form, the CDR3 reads TGTGCCACCAGTGATTTGAGCGGAGCCCCCTACGAGCAGTACTTC. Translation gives CATSDLSGAPYEQYF.

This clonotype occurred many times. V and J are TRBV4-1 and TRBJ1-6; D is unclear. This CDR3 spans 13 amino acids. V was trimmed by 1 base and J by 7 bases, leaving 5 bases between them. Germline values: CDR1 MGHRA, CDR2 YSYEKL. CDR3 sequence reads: CASSQVGNSPLHF. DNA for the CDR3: TGCGCCAGCAGCCAAGTGGGGAATTCACCCCTCCACTTT.

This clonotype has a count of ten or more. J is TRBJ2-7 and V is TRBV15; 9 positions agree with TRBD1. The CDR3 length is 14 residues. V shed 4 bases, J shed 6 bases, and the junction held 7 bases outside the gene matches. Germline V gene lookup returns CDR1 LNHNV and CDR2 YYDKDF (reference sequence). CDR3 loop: CATSTPGQGFEQYF. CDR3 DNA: TGTGCCACCAGCACACCGGGACAGGGCTTCGAGCAGTACTTC.

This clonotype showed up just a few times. CDR3: CASSLERPGQPWREQYF. CDR3 DNA sequence: TGTGCCAGCAGCTTAGAAAGGCCCGGACAACCTTGGCGGGAGCAGTACTTC. This chain connects TRBV7-9 to TRBJ2-7, with a weak D call TRBD1 (5 bases). CDR1 and CDR2 from the germline V gene are SEHNR and FQNEAQ (reference sequence). V was clipped by 1 base and J by 7 bases, with 23 bases between them. The CDR3 spans 17 residues.

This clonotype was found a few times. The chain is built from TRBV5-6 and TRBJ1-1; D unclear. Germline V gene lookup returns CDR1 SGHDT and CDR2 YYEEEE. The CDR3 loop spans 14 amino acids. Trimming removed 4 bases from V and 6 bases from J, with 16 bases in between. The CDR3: CASSPETKGSEAFF. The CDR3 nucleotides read TGTGCCAGCAGCCCAGAGACTAAGGGATCTGAAGCTTTCTTT.

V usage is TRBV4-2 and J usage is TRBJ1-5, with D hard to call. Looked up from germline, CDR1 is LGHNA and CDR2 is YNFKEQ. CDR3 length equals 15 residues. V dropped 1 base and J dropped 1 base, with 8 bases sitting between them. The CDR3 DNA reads TGTGCCAGCAGCCAAGTGTCCGAGAGCAATCAGCCCCAGCATTTT. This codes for CASSQVSESNQPQHF.

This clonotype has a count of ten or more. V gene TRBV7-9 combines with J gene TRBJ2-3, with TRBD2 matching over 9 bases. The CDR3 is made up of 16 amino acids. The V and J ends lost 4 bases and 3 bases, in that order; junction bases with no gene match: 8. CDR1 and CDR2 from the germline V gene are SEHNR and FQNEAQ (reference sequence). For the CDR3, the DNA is TGTGCCAGCAGCTCACAAGCGGGAGGATGGACAGATACGCAGTATTTT. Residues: CASSSQAGGWTDTQYF.

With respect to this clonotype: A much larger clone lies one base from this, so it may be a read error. This CDR3 reads CSVELKRAGNTGELFF. The CDR3 DNA reads TGCAGCGTTGAGTTAAAAAGGGCAGGGAACACCGGGGAGCTGTTTTTT. The rearrangement joins TRBV29-1 to TRBJ2-2; D gene uncertain. Germline loops: CDR1 SQVTM, CDR2 ANQGSEA. There are 16 residues in the CDR3. Deletions cut 3 bases from V and 1 base from J, with 15 bases between.

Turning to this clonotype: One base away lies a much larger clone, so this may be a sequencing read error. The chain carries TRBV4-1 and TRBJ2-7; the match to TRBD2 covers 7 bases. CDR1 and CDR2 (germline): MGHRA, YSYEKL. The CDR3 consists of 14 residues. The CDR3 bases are TGCGCCAGCAGCGAAGCGGGGATAACCTACGCGCAGTACTTC. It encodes CASSEAGITYAQYF.

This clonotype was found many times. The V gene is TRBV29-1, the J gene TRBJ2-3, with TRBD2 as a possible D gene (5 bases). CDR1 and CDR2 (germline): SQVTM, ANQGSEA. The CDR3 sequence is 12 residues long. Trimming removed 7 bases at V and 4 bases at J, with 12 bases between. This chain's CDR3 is CSAKTIPDTQYF. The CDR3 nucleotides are TGCAGCGCCAAGACTATCCCAGATACGCAGTATTTT.

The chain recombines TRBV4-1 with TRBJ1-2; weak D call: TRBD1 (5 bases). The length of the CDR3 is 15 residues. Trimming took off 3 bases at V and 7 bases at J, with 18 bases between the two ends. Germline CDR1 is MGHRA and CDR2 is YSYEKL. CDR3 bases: TGCGCCAGCAGCCATGAAGGGGTAGCTACGGGTGGCTACACCTTC. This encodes CASSHEGVATGGYTF.

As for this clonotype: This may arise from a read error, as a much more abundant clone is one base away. CDR3 DNA: TGTGCTACTACAGGAAGGAACACTGAAGCTTTCTTT. Its translation is CATTGRNTEAFF. The chain joins TRBV12-5 to TRBJ1-1; D is possibly TRBD1 (5 bases). CDR3 size: 12 residues. Deletions cut 10 bases from V and 1 base from J, with 10 bases between. Germline lookup yields CDR1 LGHNT and CDR2 FRNRAP.

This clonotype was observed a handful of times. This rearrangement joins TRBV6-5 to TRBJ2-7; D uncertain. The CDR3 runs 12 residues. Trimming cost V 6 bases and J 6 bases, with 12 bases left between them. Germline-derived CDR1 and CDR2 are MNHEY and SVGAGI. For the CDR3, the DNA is TGTGCCAGCAGCCCCACACGTGGCGAGCAGTACTTC. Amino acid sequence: CASSPTRGEQYF.

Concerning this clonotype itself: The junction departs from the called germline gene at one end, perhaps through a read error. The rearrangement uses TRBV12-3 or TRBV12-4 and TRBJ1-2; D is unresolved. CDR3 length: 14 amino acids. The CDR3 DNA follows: TGTGCCAGCAGTTTATCCGGGCAGTCCTATGGCTACGCCTTC. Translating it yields CASSLSGQSYGYAF.

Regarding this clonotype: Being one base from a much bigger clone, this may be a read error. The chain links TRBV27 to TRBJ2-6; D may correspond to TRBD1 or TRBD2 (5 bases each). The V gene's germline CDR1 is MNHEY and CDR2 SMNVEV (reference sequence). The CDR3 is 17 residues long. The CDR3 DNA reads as TGTGTCAGCAGAGTAGTGGGGGTCACATCTGGGGCCAACGTCCTGACTTTC. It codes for CVSRVVGVTSGANVLTF. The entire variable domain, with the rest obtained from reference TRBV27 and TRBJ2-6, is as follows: EAQVTQNPRYLITVTGKKLTVTCSQNMNHEYMSWYRQDPGLGLRQIYYSMNVEVTDKGDVPEGYKVSRKEKRNFPLILESPSPNQTSLYFCVSRVVGVTSGANVLTFGAGSRLTVL.

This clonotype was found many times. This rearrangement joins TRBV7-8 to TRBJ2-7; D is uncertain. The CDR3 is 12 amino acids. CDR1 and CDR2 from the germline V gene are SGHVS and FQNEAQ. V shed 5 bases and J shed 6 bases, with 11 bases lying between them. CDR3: CASSPVAPEQYF. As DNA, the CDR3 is TGTGCCAGCAGCCCAGTGGCGCCCGAGCAGTACTTC.